This note documents a single T cell receptor beta chain sequence. Its antigen is not known. V was pared by 6 bases and J by 2 bases, with 17 bases of the junction left unmatched. The CDR3 has 19 amino acids. Germline CDR1 is SEHNR and CDR2 is FQNEAQ (reference sequence). Sequencing used immunoSEQ multiplex PCR; TCRdb keeps in-frame clones, though not all of them. Among around 100,000 clones listed, 90% to 95% were seen once. These data come from a study of T cell responses to AZD1222 COVID-19 vaccine. Points from the study as a whole: White British donors predominated, females outnumbered males, and clonal diversity was possibly underestimated. The reported proportion of spike-specific TCRs targeting unmutated variant regions was nearly half.

The TCR sequence derives from an adult in good health. This chain uses TRBV7-9 with TRBJ2-3; 10 bases map to TRBD2. The source was peripheral blood, collected on day 0 of AZD1222 vaccination. DNA of the CDR3: TGTGCCAGCAGTCCCGTTGTTGGCCCTAGCGGGGGAGTCACAGATACGCAGTATTTT. Its translation: CASSPVVGPSGGVTDTQYF.